This TCR beta chain comes out of a study of CD8 T cells in ankylosing spondylitis. TCRdb independently ran MiXCR on the 5' RACE reads; one entry per CDR3 protein. The table includes some 71,000 distinct CDR3 sequences, approximately 5% detected once. This clonotype was seen ten or more times. Its specificity is unknown. CDR1 ENHRY and CDR2 SYGVKD come from the germline V gene. V dropped 2 bases and J dropped 4 bases, with 11 bases sitting between them. The CDR3 is made up of 14 amino acids. Findings and limits, study-wide: Disease-associated clones were CD8+ and fairly uncommon in peripheral blood.

The chain recombines TRBV10-3 with TRBJ1-2, with D unresolved. The sample was blood, either unsorted or a sorted T cell fraction (not recorded which). The sequence came from a male donor with ankylosing spondylitis or in good health (not recorded which). The CDR3 region is CAISEEGGIYGYTF. The CDR3 bases are TGTGCCATCAGTGAGGAAGGCGGAATCTATGGCTACACCTTC.